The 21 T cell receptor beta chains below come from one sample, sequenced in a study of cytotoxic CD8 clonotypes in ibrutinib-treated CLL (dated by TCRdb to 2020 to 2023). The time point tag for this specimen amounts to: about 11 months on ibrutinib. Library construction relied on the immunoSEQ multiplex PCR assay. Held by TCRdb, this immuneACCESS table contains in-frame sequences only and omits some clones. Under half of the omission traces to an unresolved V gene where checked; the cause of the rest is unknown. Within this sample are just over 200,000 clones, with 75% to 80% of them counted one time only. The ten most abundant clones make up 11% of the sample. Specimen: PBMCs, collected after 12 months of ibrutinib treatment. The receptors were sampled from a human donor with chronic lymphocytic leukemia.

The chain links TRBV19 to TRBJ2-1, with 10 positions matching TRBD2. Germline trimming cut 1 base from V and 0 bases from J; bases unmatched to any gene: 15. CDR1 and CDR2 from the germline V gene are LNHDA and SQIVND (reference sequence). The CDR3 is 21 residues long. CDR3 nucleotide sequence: TGTGCCAGTAGTATAGTTAGTCAAGGACTAGCGGTATTTTACTCCTACAATGAGCAGTTCTTC. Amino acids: CASSIVSQGLAVFYSYNEQFF.

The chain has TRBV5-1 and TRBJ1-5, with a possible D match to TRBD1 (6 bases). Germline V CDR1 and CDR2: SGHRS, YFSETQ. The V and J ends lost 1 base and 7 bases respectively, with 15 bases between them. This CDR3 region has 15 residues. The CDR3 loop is CASSLMGAQGQPQHF. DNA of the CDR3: TGCGCCAGCAGCTTGATGGGGGCCCAGGGGCAGCCCCAGCATTTT.

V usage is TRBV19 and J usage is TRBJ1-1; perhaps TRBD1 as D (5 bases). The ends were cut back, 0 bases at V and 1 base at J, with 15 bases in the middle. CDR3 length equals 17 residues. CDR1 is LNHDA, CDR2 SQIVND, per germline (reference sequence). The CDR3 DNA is TGTGCCAGTAGTATAGATACAGGACTTAACTGGAACACTGAAGCTTTCTTT. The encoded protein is CASSIDTGLNWNTEAFF.

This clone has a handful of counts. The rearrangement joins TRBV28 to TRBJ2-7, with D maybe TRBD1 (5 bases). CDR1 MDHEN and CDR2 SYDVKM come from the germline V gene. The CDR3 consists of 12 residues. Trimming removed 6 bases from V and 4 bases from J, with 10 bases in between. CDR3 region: CASRTEEYEQYF. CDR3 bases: TGTGCCAGCAGGACAGAAGAATACGAGCAGTACTTC.

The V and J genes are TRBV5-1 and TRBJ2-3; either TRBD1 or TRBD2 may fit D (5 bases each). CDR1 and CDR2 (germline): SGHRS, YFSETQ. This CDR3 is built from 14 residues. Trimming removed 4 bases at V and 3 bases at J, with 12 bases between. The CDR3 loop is CASSTLGGTDTQYF. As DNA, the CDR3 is TGCGCCAGCAGCACGCTTGGGGGAACAGATACGCAGTATTTT.

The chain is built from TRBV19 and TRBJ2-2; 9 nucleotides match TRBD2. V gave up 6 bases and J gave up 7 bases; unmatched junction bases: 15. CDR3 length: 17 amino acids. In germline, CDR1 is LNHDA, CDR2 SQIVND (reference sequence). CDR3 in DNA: TGTGCCAGTAGCTGGCGGGGGGGCTCAGGATGGAGCGGGGAGCTGTTTTTT. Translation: CASSWRGGSGWSGELFF.

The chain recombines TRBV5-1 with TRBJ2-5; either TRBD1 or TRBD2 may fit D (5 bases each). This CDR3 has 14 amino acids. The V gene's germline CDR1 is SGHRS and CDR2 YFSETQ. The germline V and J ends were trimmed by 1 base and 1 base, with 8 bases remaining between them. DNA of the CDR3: TGCGCCAGCAGCTTGTCAGGGACCCAAGAGACCCAGTACTTC. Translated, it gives CASSLSGTQETQYF.

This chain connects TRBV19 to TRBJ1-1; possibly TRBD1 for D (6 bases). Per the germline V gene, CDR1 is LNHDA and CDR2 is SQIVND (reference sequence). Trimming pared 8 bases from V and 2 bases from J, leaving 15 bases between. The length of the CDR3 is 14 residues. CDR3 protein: CASRTTGLNTEAFF. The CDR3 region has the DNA TGTGCCAGTCGTACGACAGGCCTCAACACTGAAGCTTTCTTT.

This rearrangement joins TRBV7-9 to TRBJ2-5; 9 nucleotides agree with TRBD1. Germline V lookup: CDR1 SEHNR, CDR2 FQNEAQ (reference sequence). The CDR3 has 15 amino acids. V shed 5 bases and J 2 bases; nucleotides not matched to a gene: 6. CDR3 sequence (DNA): TGTGCCAGCAGCCACACGGGACAGGGACAAGAGACCCAGTACTTC. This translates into CASSHTGQGQETQYF. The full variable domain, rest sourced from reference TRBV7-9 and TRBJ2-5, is DTGVSQNPRHKITKRGQNVTFRCDPISEHNRLYWYRQTLGQGPEFLTYFQNEAQLEKSRLLSDRFSAERPKGSFSTLEIQRTEQGDSAMYLCASSHTGQGQETQYFGPGTRLLVL.

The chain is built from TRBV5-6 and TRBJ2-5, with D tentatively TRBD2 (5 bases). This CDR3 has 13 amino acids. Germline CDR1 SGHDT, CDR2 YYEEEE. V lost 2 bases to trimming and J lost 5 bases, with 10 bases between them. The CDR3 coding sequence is TGTGCCAGCAGCTTACTAGATCGGGAGACCCAGTACTTC. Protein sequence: CASSLLDRETQYF.

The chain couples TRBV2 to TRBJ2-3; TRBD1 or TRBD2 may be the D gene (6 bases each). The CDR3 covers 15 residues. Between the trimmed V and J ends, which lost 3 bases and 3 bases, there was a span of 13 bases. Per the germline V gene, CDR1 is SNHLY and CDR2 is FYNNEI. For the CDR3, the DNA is TGTGCCAGCAGTGACGTGGGGGGCTCGACAGATACGCAGTATTTT. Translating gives CASSDVGGSTDTQYF.

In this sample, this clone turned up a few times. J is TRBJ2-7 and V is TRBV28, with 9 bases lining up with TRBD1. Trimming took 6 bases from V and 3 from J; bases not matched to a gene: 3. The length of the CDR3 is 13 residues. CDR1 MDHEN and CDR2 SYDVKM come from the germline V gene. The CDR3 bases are TGTGCCAGCAGCTCGGGACAGGGCTACGAGCAGTACTTC. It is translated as CASSSGQGYEQYF.

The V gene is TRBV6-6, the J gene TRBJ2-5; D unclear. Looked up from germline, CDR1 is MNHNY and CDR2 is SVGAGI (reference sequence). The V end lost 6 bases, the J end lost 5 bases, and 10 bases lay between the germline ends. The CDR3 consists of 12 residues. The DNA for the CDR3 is TGTGCCAGCAGCCTCTTGGGGGAGACCCAGTACTTC. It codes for CASSLLGETQYF.

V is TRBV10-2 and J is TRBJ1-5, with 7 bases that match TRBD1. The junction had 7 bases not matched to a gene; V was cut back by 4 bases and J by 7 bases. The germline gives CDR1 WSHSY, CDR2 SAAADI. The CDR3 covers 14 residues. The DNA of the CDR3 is TGCGCCAGCAGTGGCCAGGGACAGATCCAGCCCCAGCATTTT. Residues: CASSGQGQIQPQHF.

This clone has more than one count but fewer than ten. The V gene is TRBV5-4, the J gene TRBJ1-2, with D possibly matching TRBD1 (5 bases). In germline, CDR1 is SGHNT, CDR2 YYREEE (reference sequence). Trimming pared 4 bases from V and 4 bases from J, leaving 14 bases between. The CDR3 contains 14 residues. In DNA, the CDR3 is TGTGCCAGCAGCGGACCGACAGTTTTCTATGGCTACACCTTC. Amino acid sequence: CASSGPTVFYGYTF. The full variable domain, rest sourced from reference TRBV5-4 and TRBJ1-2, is ETGVTQSPTHLIKTRGQQVTLRCSSQSGHNTVSWYQQALGQGPQFIFQYYREEENGRGNFPPRFSGLQFPNYSSELNVNALELDDSALYLCASSGPTVFYGYTFGSGTRLTVV.

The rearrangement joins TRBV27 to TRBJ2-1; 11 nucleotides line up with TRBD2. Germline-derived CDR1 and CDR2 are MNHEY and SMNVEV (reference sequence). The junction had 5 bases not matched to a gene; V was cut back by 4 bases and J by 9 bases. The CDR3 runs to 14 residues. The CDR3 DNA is TGTGCCAGCAGTTCCTCTAGCGGGAGGAGTGAGCAGTTCTTC. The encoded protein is CASSSSSGRSEQFF.

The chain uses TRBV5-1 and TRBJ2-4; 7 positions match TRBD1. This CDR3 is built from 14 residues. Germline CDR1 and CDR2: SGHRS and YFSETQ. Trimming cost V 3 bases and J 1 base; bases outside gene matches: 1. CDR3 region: CASSSDRAKNIQYF. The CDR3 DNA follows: TGCGCCAGCAGCTCGGACAGGGCCAAAAACATTCAGTACTTC.

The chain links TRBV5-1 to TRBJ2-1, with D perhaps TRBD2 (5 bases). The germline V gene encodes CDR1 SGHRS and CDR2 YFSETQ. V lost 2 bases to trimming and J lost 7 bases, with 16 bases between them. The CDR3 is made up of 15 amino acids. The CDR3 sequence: CASSLIAGPSNEQFF. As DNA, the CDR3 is TGCGCCAGCAGCTTAATCGCGGGCCCTTCGAATGAGCAGTTCTTC.

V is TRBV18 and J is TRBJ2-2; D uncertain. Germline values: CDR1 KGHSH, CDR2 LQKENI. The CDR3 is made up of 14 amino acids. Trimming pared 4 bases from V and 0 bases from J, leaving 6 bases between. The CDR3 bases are TGTGCCAGCTCACTGGGGTCGAACACCGGGGAGCTGTTTTTT. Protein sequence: CASSLGSNTGELFF.

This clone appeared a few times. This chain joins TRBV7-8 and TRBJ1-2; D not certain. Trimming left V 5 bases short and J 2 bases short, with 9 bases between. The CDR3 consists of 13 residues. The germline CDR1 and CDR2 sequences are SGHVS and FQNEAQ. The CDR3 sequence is CASSPDGNYGYTF. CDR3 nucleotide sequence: TGTGCCAGCAGCCCCGACGGGAACTATGGCTACACCTTC.

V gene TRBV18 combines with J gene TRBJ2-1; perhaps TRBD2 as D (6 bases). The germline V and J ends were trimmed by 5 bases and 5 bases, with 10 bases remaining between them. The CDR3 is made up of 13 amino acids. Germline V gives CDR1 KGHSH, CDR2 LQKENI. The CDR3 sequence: CASSAGTDNEQFF. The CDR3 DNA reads TGTGCCAGCTCAGCCGGGACTGACAATGAGCAGTTCTTC.